The 9 T cell receptor beta chains listed next were all sequenced from one sample in a study of T cell responses to AZD1222 COVID-19 vaccine. Generated by immunoSEQ multiplex PCR, the TCRdb table keeps only in-frame clones and is missing some. The table shows 99,000 or so clones, with nearly 90% occurring only once. The material sequenced was peripheral blood, taken on day 0 of AZD1222 vaccination. These receptors were collected from an adult in good health.

The chain uses TRBV18 and TRBJ2-5; D may be TRBD2 (5 bases). The ends were cut back, 4 bases at V and 4 bases at J, with 7 bases in the middle. Germline CDR1 is KGHSH and CDR2 is LQKENI. This CDR3 has 12 residues. This CDR3 is CASSLAGETQYF. The CDR3, as DNA: TGTGCCAGCTCACTGGCGGGAGAGACCCAGTACTTC.

V usage is TRBV2 and J usage is TRBJ2-5, with TRBD1 matching over 11 bases. CDR1 and CDR2 (germline): SNHLY, FYNNEI. This CDR3 has 16 amino acids. V was pared by 2 bases and J by 5 bases, with 7 bases of the junction left unmatched. The CDR3 region has the DNA TGTGCCAGCAGTGAACTGGGGACAGGGGGTCAGGAGACCCAGTACTTC. Its translation: CASSELGTGGQETQYF.

The CDR3: CASSVASGSPDTQYF. The CDR3 DNA sequence: TGTGCCAGCAGCGTAGCCAGCGGGAGCCCAGATACGCAGTATTTT. J is TRBJ2-3 and V is TRBV9; 8 nucleotides agree with TRBD2. Germline CDR1 SGDLS, CDR2 YYNGEE. The CDR3 totals 15 residues. V lost 0 bases, J lost 4 bases, and 4 bases stayed unmatched.

The chain couples TRBV5-5 to TRBJ1-2; TRBD1 matches at 8 bases. The CDR3 extends over 15 amino acids. Germline trimming cut 2 bases from V and 5 bases from J; bases unmatched to any gene: 8. Per germline, CDR1 SGHKS and CDR2 YYEKEE (reference sequence). The CDR3 coding sequence is TGTGCCAGCAGCTTTACCGGACAGGGTCCGTATGGCTACACCTTC. It codes for CASSFTGQGPYGYTF.

The chain recombines TRBV9 with TRBJ1-3, with TRBD1 as a possible D gene (6 bases). Trimming left V 1 base short and J 0 bases short, with 14 bases between. Germline CDR1 and CDR2: SGDLS and YYNGEE. The CDR3 covers 17 residues. The DNA of the CDR3 is TGTGCCAGCAGCGTAACGGACAGCTCTTACTCTGGAAACACCATATATTTT. As protein: CASSVTDSSYSGNTIYF.

This rearrangement joins TRBV19 to TRBJ1-5, with 9 nucleotides matching TRBD1. The CDR3 has 12 amino acids. CDR1 is LNHDA and CDR2 is SQIVND in the germline V gene (reference sequence). The CDR3 nucleotides are TGTGGGACAGGGGAAGGCAATCAGCCCCAGCATTTT. Its translation: CGTGEGNQPQHF.

This clone has just one count. V usage is TRBV27 and J usage is TRBJ2-5, with 14 bases matching TRBD2. After removal of 5 bases from V and 7 bases from J, the junction contained 9 bases not matched to a gene. The germline gives CDR1 MNHEY, CDR2 SMNVEV (reference sequence). The CDR3 has 16 residues. The CDR3 DNA is TGTGCCAGCAGTATCTGGACTAGCGGGGGGTCCGGGACCCAGTACTTC. The encoded protein is CASSIWTSGGSGTQYF.

V usage is TRBV2 and J usage is TRBJ2-3; D gene ambiguous. In germline, CDR1 is SNHLY, CDR2 FYNNEI. The CDR3 is 13 amino acids. Trimming cost V 2 bases and J 2 bases, with 5 bases left between them. The CDR3 here is CASSEPFTDTQYF. CDR3 sequence (DNA): TGTGCCAGCAGTGAACCTTTCACAGATACGCAGTATTTT.

The rearrangement links TRBV6-5 to TRBJ1-1; unclear D gene. Looked up from germline, CDR1 is MNHEY and CDR2 is SVGAGI. Trimming cost V 4 bases and J 4 bases, with 16 bases left between them. The CDR3 totals 15 residues. CDR3 sequence reads: CASSLAMGSVTEAFF. The CDR3 bases are TGTGCCAGCAGTTTGGCGATGGGTAGTGTCACTGAAGCTTTCTTT.